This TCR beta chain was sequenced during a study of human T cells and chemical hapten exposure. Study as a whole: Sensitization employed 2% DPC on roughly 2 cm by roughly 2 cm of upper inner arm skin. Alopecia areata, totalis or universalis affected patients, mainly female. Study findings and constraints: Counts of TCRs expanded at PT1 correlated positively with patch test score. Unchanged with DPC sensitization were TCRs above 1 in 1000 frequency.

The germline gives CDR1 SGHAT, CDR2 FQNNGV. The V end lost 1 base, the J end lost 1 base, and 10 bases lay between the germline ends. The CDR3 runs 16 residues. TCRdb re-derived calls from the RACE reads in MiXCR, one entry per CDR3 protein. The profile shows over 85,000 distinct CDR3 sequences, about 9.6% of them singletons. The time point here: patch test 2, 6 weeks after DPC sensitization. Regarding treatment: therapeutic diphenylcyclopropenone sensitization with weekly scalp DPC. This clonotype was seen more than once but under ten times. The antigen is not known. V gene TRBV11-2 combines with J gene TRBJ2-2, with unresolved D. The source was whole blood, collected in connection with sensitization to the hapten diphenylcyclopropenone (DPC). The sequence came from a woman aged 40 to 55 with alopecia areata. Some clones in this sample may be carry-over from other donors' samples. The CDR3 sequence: CASSLVRDVNTGELFF. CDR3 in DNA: TGTGCCAGCAGCTTAGTTCGCGACGTGAACACCGGGGAGCTGTTTTTT.